This TCR beta chain is from a study of blood T cell repertoires in COVID-19. Study as a whole: T cells, B-cell-depleted T cells, or PBMCs supplied cDNA or gDNA.

Seattle participants joined during active infection and were tracked over time. Profiling relied on immunoSEQ multiplex PCR, and the TCRdb table lists in-frame clones only, not all of them. The sample contains 150,000 to 200,000 clones, 81% of which appear only once. Turning to this clone: A read error may produce the germline difference seen at one junction end.

The CDR3 has 13 amino acids. In germline, CDR1 is MDHEN, CDR2 SYDVKM. The origin of this receptor is a woman aged 40 to 50 with COVID-19, enrolled during active disease. The material sequenced was peripheral blood. This chain joins TRBV28 and TRBJ2-2; D call uncertain. The CDR3, as DNA: TGTGCCAGCAGTTCCAACGCCCCATTGGAGCAGTTTTTT. It translates to CASSSNAPLEQFF.